Below are 15 T cell receptor beta chains sequenced from a single sample in a study of blood T cell repertoires in COVID-19. Measured with immunoSEQ multiplex PCR; TCRdb has only the in-frame clones, and not every one. The top ten hold 10% of the sample, which has 50,000 to 80,000 clones, about 88% seen once. Sample: PBMCs or T cells enriched from blood (not recorded which). Source of these receptors: a woman in her thirties or forties who had recovered from COVID-19.

In DNA form, the CDR3 reads TGTGCCAGCAGCGAGGGATATAGGGAGCAGTACTTC. Encoded protein: CASSEGYREQYF. The chain employs TRBV3-1 (or the pseudogene TRBV3-2) and TRBJ2-7; D possibly corresponds to TRBD2 (5 bases). The CDR3 runs to 12 residues. With 5 bases removed from V and 7 bases from J, the gap between germline ends came to 12 bases. Germline lookup yields CDR1 LGHDT and CDR2 YNNKEL (reference sequence).

The chain uses TRBV4-1 and TRBJ2-7; D is possibly TRBD2 (5 bases). Germline CDR1 reads MGHRA; CDR2 reads YSYEKL. The CDR3 has 14 amino acids. With 4 bases removed from V and 2 bases from J, the gap between germline ends came to 12 bases. CDR3 in amino acids: CASSPRTGTYEQYF. The CDR3 nucleotides read TGCGCCAGCAGCCCCCGGACTGGGACCTACGAGCAGTACTTC.

The chain recombines TRBV3-1 (or the pseudogene TRBV3-2) with TRBJ1-2; 7 nucleotides agree with TRBD1. V shed 4 bases and J 8 bases; nucleotides not matched to a gene: 7. This CDR3 has 13 residues. Germline loops: CDR1 LGHDT, CDR2 YNNKEL (reference sequence). The CDR3 is CASSLTGKNGYTF. The DNA of the CDR3 is TGTGCCAGCAGCCTGACAGGGAAGAACGGCTACACCTTC.

The chain carries TRBV5-4 and TRBJ2-1, with 7 bases that match TRBD2. V trimming: 4 bases; J trimming: 6 bases; junction bases outside the gene matches: 13. CDR3 length equals 16 residues. CDR1 SGHNT and CDR2 YYREEE come from the germline V gene (reference sequence). The CDR3: CASSPPNRDYTNEQFF. The CDR3 DNA reads as TGTGCCAGCAGCCCCCCTAACCGGGACTACACCAATGAGCAGTTCTTC.

The rearrangement links TRBV3-1 (or the pseudogene TRBV3-2) to TRBJ2-7; 14 nucleotides agree with TRBD2. This CDR3 is 16 amino acids long. The trim removed 4 bases at V and 4 bases at J, leaving 6 bases unmatched. Germline assignment: CDR1 LGHDT and CDR2 YNNKEL (reference sequence). The DNA of the CDR3 is TGTGCCAGCAGCCCCAGACTAGCGGGGGGGCAGTACGAGCAGTACTTC. It specifies CASSPRLAGGQYEQYF.

The chain links TRBV27 to TRBJ1-2; 7 bases map to TRBD1. V trimming: 6 bases; J trimming: 6 bases; junction bases outside the gene matches: 7. Germline V gene lookup returns CDR1 MNHEY and CDR2 SMNVEV (reference sequence). The CDR3 loop spans 13 amino acids. The CDR3 DNA reads TGTGCCAGCAGCCCGGACAGGAGGGATGGCTACACCTTC. It specifies CASSPDRRDGYTF.

V gene TRBV7-2 combines with J gene TRBJ1-1; D is unclear. Germline CDR1 SGHTA, CDR2 FQGNSA. This CDR3 region has 14 residues. V was trimmed by 1 base and J by 3 bases, leaving 9 bases between them. CDR3 loop: CASSLVGGDTEAFF. The CDR3 coding sequence is TGTGCCAGCAGCTTAGTTGGCGGGGACACTGAAGCTTTCTTT. The full variable domain, with the rest looked up from reference TRBV7-2 and TRBJ1-1, is GAGVSQSPSNKVTEKGKDVELRCDPISGHTALYWYRQSLGQGLEFLIYFQGNSAPDKSGLPSDRFSAERTGGSVSTLTIQRTQQEDSAVYLCASSLVGGDTEAFFGQGTRLTVV.

J is TRBJ1-1 and V is TRBV19; TRBD1 might be the D (5 bases). Trimming removed 10 bases from V and 2 bases from J, with 17 bases in between. The CDR3 spans 14 residues. The germline gives CDR1 LNHDA, CDR2 SQIVND (reference sequence). The CDR3 DNA is TGTGCCAACCCCACCCGGACAAGAAACACTGAAGCTTTCTTT. Its protein is CANPTRTRNTEAFF. The full variable domain, completed using reference TRBV19 and TRBJ1-1, is DGGITQSPKYLFRKEGQNVTLSCEQNLNHDAMYWYRQDPGQGLRLIYYSQIVNDFQKGDIAEGYSVSREKKESFPLTVTSAQKNPTAFYLCANPTRTRNTEAFFGQGTRLTVV.

V usage is TRBV2 and J usage is TRBJ2-2, with D possibly matching TRBD2 (5 bases). V was clipped by 7 bases and J by 7 bases, with 16 bases between them. CDR1 and CDR2 (germline): SNHLY, FYNNEI. The CDR3 is 14 residues long. CDR3: CASKNSRGFGELFF. CDR3 nucleotides: TGTGCCAGCAAGAACTCTCGAGGGTTCGGGGAGCTGTTTTTT.

This chain links TRBV29-1 with TRBJ1-3; D is uncertain. The CDR3 runs 13 residues. CDR1 and CDR2 (germline): SQVTM, ANQGSEA. Trimming removed 7 bases from V and 0 bases from J, with 10 bases in between. The CDR3 is CSAESTSGNTIYF. CDR3 sequence (DNA): TGCAGCGCCGAGAGCACCTCTGGAAACACCATATATTTT.

V and J are TRBV11-2 and TRBJ2-2, with 8 bases identical to TRBD1. Germline V gene data show CDR1 as SGHAT and CDR2 as FQNNGV. This CDR3 has 16 residues. Germline trimming cut 1 base from V and 1 base from J; bases unmatched to any gene: 2. The CDR3 here is CASSLGTGMNTGELFF. DNA for the CDR3: TGTGCCAGCAGCTTAGGGACAGGGATGAACACCGGGGAGCTGTTTTTT.

V gene TRBV14 combines with J gene TRBJ1-1, with a weak D call TRBD1 (6 bases). The V end was cut by 4 bases, the J end by 4 bases, with 10 bases between. This CDR3 contains 13 residues. Germline V gene lookup returns CDR1 SGHDN and CDR2 FVKESK. The CDR3 nucleotides are TGTGCCAGCAGCCCAGGGGTCGGCACTGAAGCTTTCTTT. This translates into CASSPGVGTEAFF.

The chain joins TRBV12-3 or TRBV12-4 to TRBJ2-1; no clear D gene. Trimming cost V 5 bases and J 4 bases, with 3 bases left between them. The CDR3 runs 11 residues. The CDR3 loop is CASSLYNEQFF. CDR3 nucleotides: TGTGCCAGCAGTCTTTACAATGAGCAGTTCTTC.

The chain recombines TRBV25-1 with TRBJ1-2, with 10 bases fitting TRBD1. V lost 5 bases to trimming and J lost 7 bases; unmatched junction nucleotides: 4. This CDR3 has 13 residues. Germline V lookup: CDR1 MGHDK, CDR2 SYGVNS. DNA of the CDR3: TGTGCCAGCAGTCCGGGACAGGGGTTTGGCTACACCTTC. It encodes CASSPGQGFGYTF.

This chain joins TRBV18 and TRBJ2-1, with 9 bases matching TRBD2. V trimming: 0 bases; J trimming: 0 bases; junction bases outside the gene matches: 12. The CDR3 contains 20 residues. Germline CDR1 and CDR2: KGHSH and LQKENI. The CDR3 region is CASSPPLSLAGWSSYNEQFF. Written as DNA, the CDR3 is TGTGCCAGCTCACCACCTTTATCGCTAGCGGGGTGGAGCTCCTACAATGAGCAGTTCTTC.